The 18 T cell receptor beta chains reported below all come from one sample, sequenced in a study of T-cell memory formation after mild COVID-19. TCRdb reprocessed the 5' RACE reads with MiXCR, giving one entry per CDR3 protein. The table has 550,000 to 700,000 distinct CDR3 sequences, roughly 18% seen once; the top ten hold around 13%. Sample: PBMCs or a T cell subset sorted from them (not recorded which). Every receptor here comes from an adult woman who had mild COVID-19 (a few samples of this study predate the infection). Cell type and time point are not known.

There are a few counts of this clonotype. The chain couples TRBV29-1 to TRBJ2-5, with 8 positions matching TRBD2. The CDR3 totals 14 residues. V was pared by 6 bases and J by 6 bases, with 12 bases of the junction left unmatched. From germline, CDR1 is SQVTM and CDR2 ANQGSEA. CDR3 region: CSVPSGGGEQTQYF. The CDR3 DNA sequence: TGCAGCGTCCCCTCGGGGGGGGGCGAACAGACCCAGTACTTC.

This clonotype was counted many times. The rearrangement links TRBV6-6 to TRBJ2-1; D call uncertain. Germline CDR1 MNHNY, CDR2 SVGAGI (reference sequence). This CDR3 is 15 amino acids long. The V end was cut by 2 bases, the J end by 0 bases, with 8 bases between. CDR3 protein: CASSYEASSYNEQFF. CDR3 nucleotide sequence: TGTGCCAGCAGTTACGAGGCGAGCTCCTACAATGAGCAGTTCTTC.

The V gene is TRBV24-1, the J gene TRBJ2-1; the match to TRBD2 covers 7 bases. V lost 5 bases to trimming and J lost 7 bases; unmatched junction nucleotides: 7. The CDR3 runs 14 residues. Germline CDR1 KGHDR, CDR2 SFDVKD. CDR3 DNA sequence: TGTGCCACCAGTGGGTTAGCGGGCTGGAATGAGCAGTTCTTC. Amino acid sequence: CATSGLAGWNEQFF.

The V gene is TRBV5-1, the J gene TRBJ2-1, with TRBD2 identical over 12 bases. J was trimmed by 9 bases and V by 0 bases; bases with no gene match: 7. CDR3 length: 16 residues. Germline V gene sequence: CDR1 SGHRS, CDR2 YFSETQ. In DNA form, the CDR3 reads TGCGCCAGCAGCTTGGGGCTAGCGGGAGGGCCTATTGAGCAGTTCTTC. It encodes CASSLGLAGGPIEQFF.

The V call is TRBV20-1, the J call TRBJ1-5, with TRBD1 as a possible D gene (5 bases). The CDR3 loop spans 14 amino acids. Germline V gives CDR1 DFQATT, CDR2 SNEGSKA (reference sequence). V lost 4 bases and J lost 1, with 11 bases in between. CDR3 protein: CSATREWSNQPQHF. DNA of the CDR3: TGCAGTGCTACCAGGGAATGGAGCAATCAGCCCCAGCATTTT.

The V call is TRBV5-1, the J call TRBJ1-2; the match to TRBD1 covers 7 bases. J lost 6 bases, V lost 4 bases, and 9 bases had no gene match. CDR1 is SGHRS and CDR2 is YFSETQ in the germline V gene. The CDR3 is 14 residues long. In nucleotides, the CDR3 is TGCGCCAGCAGCGACGGGACAGACGGCGATGGCTACACCTTC. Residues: CASSDGTDGDGYTF.

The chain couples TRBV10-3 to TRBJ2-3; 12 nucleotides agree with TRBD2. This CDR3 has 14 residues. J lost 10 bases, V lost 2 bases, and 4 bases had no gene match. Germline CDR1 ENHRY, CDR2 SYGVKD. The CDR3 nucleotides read TGTGCCATCAGTGAGGACGGACTAGCGGGACCGCAGTATTTT. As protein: CAISEDGLAGPQYF.

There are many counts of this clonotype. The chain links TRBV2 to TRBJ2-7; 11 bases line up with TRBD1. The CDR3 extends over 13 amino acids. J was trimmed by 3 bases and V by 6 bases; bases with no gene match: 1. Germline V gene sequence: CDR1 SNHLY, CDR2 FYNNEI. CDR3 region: CASRGQGVYEQYF. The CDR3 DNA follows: TGTGCCAGCAGGGGACAGGGGGTCTACGAGCAGTACTTC. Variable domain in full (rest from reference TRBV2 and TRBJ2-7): EPEVTQTPSHQVTQMGQEVILRCVPISNHLYFYWYRQILGQKVEFLVSFYNNEISEKSEIFDDQFSVERPDGSNFTLKIRSTKLEDSAMYFCASRGQGVYEQYFGPGTRLTVT.

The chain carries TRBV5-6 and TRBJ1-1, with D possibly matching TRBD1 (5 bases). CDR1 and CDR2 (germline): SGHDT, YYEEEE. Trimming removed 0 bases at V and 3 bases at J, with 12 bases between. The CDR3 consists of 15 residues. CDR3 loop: CASSLGQNFYTEAFF. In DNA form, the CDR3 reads TGTGCCAGCAGCTTGGGACAGAACTTTTACACTGAAGCTTTCTTT.

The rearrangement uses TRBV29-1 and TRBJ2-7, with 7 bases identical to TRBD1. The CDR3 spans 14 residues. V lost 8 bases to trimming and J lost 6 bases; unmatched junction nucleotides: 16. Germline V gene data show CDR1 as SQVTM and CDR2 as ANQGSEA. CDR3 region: CSPLGHRGLREQYF. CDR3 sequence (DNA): TGCAGCCCCCTGGGCCACAGGGGCCTACGCGAGCAGTACTTC.

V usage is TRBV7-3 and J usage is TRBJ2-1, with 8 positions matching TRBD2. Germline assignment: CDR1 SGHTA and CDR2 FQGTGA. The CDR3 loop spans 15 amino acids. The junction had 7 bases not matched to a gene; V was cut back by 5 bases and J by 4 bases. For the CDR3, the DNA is TGTGCCAGCAGCGACACTAGCGGCGCATACAATGAGCAGTTCTTC. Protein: CASSDTSGAYNEQFF.

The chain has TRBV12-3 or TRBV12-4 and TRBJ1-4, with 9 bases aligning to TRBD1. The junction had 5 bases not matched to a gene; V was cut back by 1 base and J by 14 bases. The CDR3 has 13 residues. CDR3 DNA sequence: TGTGCCAGCAGTTTAGTGGAAGGGACAGGGCTGTTTTTT. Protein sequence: CASSLVEGTGLFF.

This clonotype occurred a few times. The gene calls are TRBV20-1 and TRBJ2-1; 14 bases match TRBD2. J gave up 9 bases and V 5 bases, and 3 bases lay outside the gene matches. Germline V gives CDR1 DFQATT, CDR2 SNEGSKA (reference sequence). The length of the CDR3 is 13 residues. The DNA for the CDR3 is TGCAGTGCTCGACTAGCGGGAGGGGGTGAGCAGTTCTTC. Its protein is CSARLAGGGEQFF.

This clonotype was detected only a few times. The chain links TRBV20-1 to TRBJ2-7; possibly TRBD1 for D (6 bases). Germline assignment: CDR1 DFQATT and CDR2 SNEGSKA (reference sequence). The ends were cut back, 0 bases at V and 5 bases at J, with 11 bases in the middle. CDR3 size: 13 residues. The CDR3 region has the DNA TGCAGTGCTAGAGACAGGGGCCCCCACGAGCAGTACTTC. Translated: CSARDRGPHEQYF.

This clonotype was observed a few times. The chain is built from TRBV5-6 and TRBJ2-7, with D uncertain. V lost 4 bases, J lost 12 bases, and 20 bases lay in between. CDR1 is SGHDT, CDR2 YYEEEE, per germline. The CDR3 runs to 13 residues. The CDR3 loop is CASSLTTRVKMYF. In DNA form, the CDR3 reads TGTGCCAGCAGCCTCACCACACGCGTGAAAATGTACTTC.

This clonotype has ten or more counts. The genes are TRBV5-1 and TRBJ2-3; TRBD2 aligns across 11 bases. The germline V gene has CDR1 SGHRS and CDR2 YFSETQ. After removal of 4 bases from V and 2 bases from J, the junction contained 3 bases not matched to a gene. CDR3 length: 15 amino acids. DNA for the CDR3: TGCGCCAGCAGCCCGACTAGCGGGGCCACAGATACGCAGTATTTT. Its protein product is CASSPTSGATDTQYF.

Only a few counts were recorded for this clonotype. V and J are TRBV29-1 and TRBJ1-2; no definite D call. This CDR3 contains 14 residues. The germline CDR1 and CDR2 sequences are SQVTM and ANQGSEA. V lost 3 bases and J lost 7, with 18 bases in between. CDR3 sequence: CSVDQAALSSGYTF. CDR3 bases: TGCAGCGTTGATCAGGCAGCCCTCAGTTCTGGCTACACCTTC.

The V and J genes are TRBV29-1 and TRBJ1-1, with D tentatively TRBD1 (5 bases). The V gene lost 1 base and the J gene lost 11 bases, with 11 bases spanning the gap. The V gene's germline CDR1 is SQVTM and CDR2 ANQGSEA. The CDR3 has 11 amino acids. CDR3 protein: CSVEGVGTAFF. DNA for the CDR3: TGCAGCGTTGAAGGCGTGGGGACGGCTTTCTTT.